One sample yielded the 26 T cell receptor beta chains listed below, sequenced in a study of blood T cell repertoires in COVID-19. TCRdb's table, derived via immunoSEQ multiplex PCR, lists solely in-frame clones and lacks some. The data contain 150,000 to 200,000 clones, more than 85% of them seen just once; the ten biggest clones take up 0.5% to 0.55%. The sequencing sample was made of peripheral blood. Receptor source: a man aged 45-65 years with acute or convalescent COVID-19.

The chain combines TRBV18 with TRBJ1-2; 11 nucleotides align to TRBD1. Trimming at V came to 1 base and at J to 7 bases, leaving 2 bases not matched to a gene. Germline V gene lookup returns CDR1 KGHSH and CDR2 LQKENI. The CDR3 sequence is 14 residues long. This CDR3 reads CASSPLDRGLGYTF. CDR3 DNA: TGTGCCAGCTCACCACTGGACAGGGGGCTTGGCTACACCTTC. The complete variable domain, with remaining parts taken from reference TRBV18 and TRBJ1-2, reads NAGVMQNPRHLVRRRGQEARLRCSPMKGHSHVYWYRQLPEEGLKFMVYLQKENIIDESGMPKERFSAEFPKEGPSILRIQQVVRGDSAAYFCASSPLDRGLGYTFGSGTRLTVV.

This chain links TRBV20-1 with TRBJ2-1; D gene uncertain. This CDR3 is 13 amino acids long. V lost 3 bases, J lost 2 bases, and 8 bases lay in between. Germline V CDR1 and CDR2: DFQATT, SNEGSKA (reference sequence). The CDR3 reads CSASWLAYNEQFF. Written as DNA, the CDR3 is TGCAGTGCTAGTTGGCTAGCCTACAATGAGCAGTTCTTC.

The chain recombines TRBV11-2 with TRBJ2-7; possible D gene TRBD1, 5 bases. Germline loops: CDR1 SGHAT, CDR2 FQNNGV. The CDR3 totals 15 residues. Trimming left V 1 base short and J 5 bases short, with 15 bases between. The CDR3 protein is CASSLGAGWSHEQYF. The CDR3 coding sequence is TGTGCCAGCAGCTTAGGGGCAGGGTGGTCGCACGAGCAGTACTTC. Complete variable domain (other parts from reference TRBV11-2 and TRBJ2-7): EAGVAQSPRYKIIEKRQSVAFWCNPISGHATLYWYQQILGQGPKLLIQFQNNGVVDDSQLPKDRFSAERLKGVDSTLKIQPAKLEDSAVYLCASSLGAGWSHEQYFGPGTRLTVT.

The V call is TRBV5-1, the J call TRBJ2-3; 8 bases line up with TRBD2. J lost 0 bases, V lost 0 bases, and 6 bases had no gene match. Germline V lookup: CDR1 SGHRS, CDR2 YFSETQ. The length of the CDR3 is 17 residues. The CDR3 DNA reads TGCGCCAGCAGCTTGGAGCCAATAGCGGGAAGCACAGATACGCAGTATTTT. This sequence encodes CASSLEPIAGSTDTQYF.

The chain uses TRBV18 and TRBJ2-1; a weak D match, TRBD2 (5 bases). CDR3 size: 13 residues. V lost 0 bases and J 8 bases, leaving 8 bases between the germline ends. Germline CDR1 and CDR2: KGHSH and LQKENI. CDR3 amino acids: CASSPPSGDEQFF. Here the CDR3 DNA reads TGTGCCAGCTCACCACCATCCGGGGATGAGCAGTTCTTC.

The genes are TRBV29-1 and TRBJ2-2, with TRBD1 matching over 7 bases. This CDR3 is 13 amino acids long. Germline CDR1 SQVTM, CDR2 ANQGSEA. Unmatched junction bases numbered 1, after V lost 5 bases and J lost 1 base. The CDR3 is CSVSGGNTGELFF. The CDR3 DNA reads as TGCAGCGTTTCAGGGGGGAACACCGGGGAGCTGTTTTTT.

This clone was counted a single time. The rearrangement links TRBV6-1 to TRBJ1-1; weak D call: TRBD1 (6 bases). This CDR3 comprises 14 residues. The V gene lost 5 bases and the J gene lost 0 bases, with 10 bases spanning the gap. Germline CDR1 reads MNHNS; CDR2 reads SASEGT. CDR3 DNA: TGTGCCAGCAGTTATTCAGGGGTGAACACTGAAGCTTTCTTT. As protein: CASSYSGVNTEAFF.

The CDR3 spells CASSPGQGSNQPQHF. The DNA for the CDR3 is TGTGCCAGCAGTCCGGGCCAGGGAAGCAATCAGCCCCAGCATTTT. V is TRBV6-2 or TRBV6-3 and J is TRBJ1-5; TRBD1 is a possible D gene (5 bases). The CDR3 loop spans 15 amino acids. CDR1 is MNHEY, CDR2 SVGEGT, per germline. Trimming stripped 5 bases from V and 1 base from J, with 12 bases between.

The J gene is TRBJ2-1, the V gene TRBV28; 9 bases line up with TRBD2. Germline V gene data show CDR1 as MDHEN and CDR2 as SYDVKM. The trim removed 8 bases at V and 3 bases at J, leaving 8 bases unmatched. CDR3 length equals 15 residues. The CDR3 sequence: CASQSLAGFYNEQFF. The DNA for the CDR3 is TGTGCCAGCCAGTCCCTAGCGGGATTCTACAATGAGCAGTTCTTC. Using reference TRBV28 and TRBJ2-1 for the parts outside the CDR3, the full variable domain is DVKVTQSSRYLVKRTGEKVFLECVQDMDHENMFWYRQDPGLGLRLIYFSYDVKMKEKGDIPEGYSVSREKKERFSLILESASTNQTSMYLCASQSLAGFYNEQFFGPGTRLTVL.

J is TRBJ2-7 and V is TRBV18; possibly TRBD2 for D (6 bases). V gave up 6 bases and J gave up 6 bases, with 12 bases separating them. CDR1 is KGHSH and CDR2 is LQKENI in the germline V gene. The CDR3 is made up of 12 amino acids. As DNA, the CDR3 is TGTGCCAGCTCGGGAGGCCTTTCCGAGCAGTACTTC. Translating it yields CASSGGLSEQYF.

The J gene is TRBJ2-2, the V gene TRBV9; D remains ambiguous. This CDR3 contains 15 residues. V lost 0 bases, J lost 3 bases, and 9 bases lay in between. CDR1 is SGDLS and CDR2 is YYNGEE in the germline V gene. The CDR3 here is CASSVAGRHTGELFF. The CDR3 DNA is TGTGCCAGCAGCGTAGCAGGAAGACACACCGGGGAGCTGTTTTTT.

The rearrangement joins TRBV21-1 to TRBJ1-2; TRBD1 was called by the table and not checked on the DNA. TRBV21-1 is a documented pseudogene. This CDR3 spans 16 amino acids. The CDR3 DNA reads TGTGCCAGCAGCAAAAGACAGGGCCTAACCCTTTATGGCTACACCTTC. This sequence encodes CASSKRQGLTLYGYTF.

This chain joins TRBV27 and TRBJ1-1, with 7 bases identical to TRBD1. The CDR3 extends over 13 amino acids. CDR1 MNHEY and CDR2 SMNVEV come from the germline V gene (reference sequence). V lost 2 bases to trimming and J lost 7 bases; unmatched junction nucleotides: 4. DNA of the CDR3: TGTGCCAGCAGTTTAAGGGACAGACTTGAAGCTTTCTTT. It is translated as CASSLRDRLEAFF.

This sequence joins TRBV9 and TRBJ2-7, with 11 bases fitting TRBD2. The CDR3 consists of 14 residues. Germline V gives CDR1 SGDLS, CDR2 YYNGEE. After removal of 4 bases from V and 3 bases from J, the junction contained 3 bases not matched to a gene. The CDR3 DNA is TGTGCCAGCAGCCTGGGACTAGCGGACTACGAGCAGTACTTC. Its translation is CASSLGLADYEQYF.

This chain joins TRBV28 and TRBJ1-1, with 8 bases aligning to TRBD1. The germline CDR1 and CDR2 sequences are MDHEN and SYDVKM. V lost 7 bases to trimming and J lost 9 bases; unmatched junction nucleotides: 7. The CDR3 is 12 residues long. CDR3 protein: CASIPDRGKAFF. As DNA, the CDR3 is TGTGCCAGCATTCCCGACAGGGGTAAAGCTTTCTTT. Combining the CDR3 with reference TRBV28 and TRBJ1-1 gives the whole variable domain DVKVTQSSRYLVKRTGEKVFLECVQDMDHENMFWYRQDPGLGLRLIYFSYDVKMKEKGDIPEGYSVSREKKERFSLILESASTNQTSMYLCASIPDRGKAFFGQGTRLTVV.

The chain couples TRBV19 to TRBJ2-1, with 8 bases fitting TRBD2. The junction had 11 bases not matched to a gene; V was cut back by 6 bases and J by 7 bases. Germline V CDR1 and CDR2: LNHDA, SQIVND (reference sequence). There are 15 residues in the CDR3. CDR3 amino acids: CASRDYGGATNEQFF. The CDR3, as DNA: TGTGCCAGTAGAGATTACGGGGGGGCGACGAATGAGCAGTTCTTC.

The chain carries TRBV5-4 and TRBJ1-1; perhaps TRBD1 as D (6 bases). V lost 4 bases, J lost 4 bases, and 17 bases lay in between. The CDR3 totals 15 residues. CDR1 and CDR2 from the germline V gene are SGHNT and YYREEE (reference sequence). The CDR3 sequence is CASSPPAGASTEAFF. CDR3 sequence (DNA): TGTGCCAGCAGCCCCCCCGCGGGGGCGAGCACTGAAGCTTTCTTT.

The chain has TRBV11-2 and TRBJ1-1; D might be TRBD1 (5 bases). This CDR3 has 13 residues. The germline V gene encodes CDR1 SGHAT and CDR2 FQNNGV. Trimming removed 2 bases at V and 5 bases at J, with 9 bases between. The CDR3 DNA is TGTGCCAGCAGCTTAAGTCAGGGTACTGAAGCTTTCTTT. The encoded protein is CASSLSQGTEAFF.

The chain joins TRBV30 to TRBJ2-7; 9 bases align to TRBD1. The CDR3 extends over 15 amino acids. Germline V gene lookup returns CDR1 GTSNPN and CDR2 SVGIG (reference sequence). Unmatched junction bases numbered 9, after V lost 2 bases and J lost 4 bases. CDR3 in DNA: TGTGCCTGGAGTCCAGTAGGGACAGGGAAATACGAGCAGTACTTC. Protein product: CAWSPVGTGKYEQYF. Full variable domain (missing parts from reference TRBV30 and TRBJ2-7): SQTIHQWPATLVQPVGSPLSLECTVEGTSNPNLYWYRQAAGRGLQLLFYSVGIGQISSEVPQNLSASRPQDRQFILSSKKLLLSDSGFYLCAWSPVGTGKYEQYFGPGTRLTVT.

This rearrangement joins TRBV6-5 to TRBJ2-2; 9 bases align to TRBD1. V lost 0 bases and J lost 5; bases outside the gene matches: 4. The CDR3 length is 16 residues. Germline CDR1 is MNHEY and CDR2 is SVGAGI. CDR3 nucleotide sequence: TGTGCCAGCAGTTACTCAACAGGGGGCGAGACCGGGGAGCTGTTTTTT. Translation gives CASSYSTGGETGELFF.

The chain is built from TRBV12-3 or TRBV12-4 and TRBJ2-7, with 10 bases fitting TRBD2. J lost 3 bases, V lost 9 bases, and 5 bases had no gene match. The CDR3 covers 13 residues. The DNA for the CDR3 is TGTGCCAGTCGGGCTAGCGGGAGCTACGAGCAGTACTTC. Translated: CASRASGSYEQYF.

This clone was seen once. The chain is built from TRBV7-7 and TRBJ2-3, with a possible D match to TRBD2 (5 bases). This CDR3 has 12 residues. The germline CDR1 and CDR2 sequences are SSHAT and FNYEAQ (reference sequence). The CDR3 protein is CASSGDTDTQYF. In nucleotides, the CDR3 is TGTGCTAGCTCCGGGGACACAGATACGCAGTATTTT.

The V call is TRBV6-5, the J call TRBJ1-1; 10 bases are shared with TRBD1. After removal of 0 bases from V and 8 bases from J, the junction contained 6 bases not matched to a gene. The length of the CDR3 is 15 residues. CDR1 and CDR2 from the germline V gene are MNHEY and SVGAGI. The chain's CDR3 is CASSYSEGQGIEAFF. The CDR3 DNA reads as TGTGCCAGCAGTTACTCGGAGGGACAGGGGATCGAAGCTTTCTTT.

The chain joins TRBV28 to TRBJ2-7, with D unresolved. Trimming stripped 3 bases from V and 0 bases from J, with 12 bases between. The CDR3 has 15 residues. Germline CDR1 and CDR2: MDHEN and SYDVKM. The CDR3 spells CASSFSWQVSYEQYV. The CDR3 region has the DNA TGTGCCAGCAGTTTCTCTTGGCAGGTCTCCTACGAGCAGTACGTC.

The chain couples TRBV29-1 to TRBJ1-6; D unresolved. This CDR3 has 12 residues. Trimming removed 5 bases at V and 10 bases at J, with 12 bases between. CDR1 is SQVTM, CDR2 ANQGSEA, per germline. For the CDR3, the DNA is TGCAGCGTTAGAGAGGGTAACTCACCCCTCCACTTT. It codes for CSVREGNSPLHF. The variable domain in full, with the rest retrieved from reference TRBV29-1 and TRBJ1-6, is SAVISQKPSRDICQRGTSLTIQCQVDSQVTMMFWYRQQPGQSLTLIATANQGSEATYESGFVIDKFPISRPNLTFSTLTVSNMSPEDSSIYLCSVREGNSPLHFGNGTRLTVT.

The J gene is TRBJ2-5, the V gene TRBV13; 9 bases align to TRBD2. The CDR3 contains 17 residues. J gave up 5 bases and V 5 bases, and 15 bases lay outside the gene matches. Germline V lookup: CDR1 PRHDT, CDR2 FYEKMQ (reference sequence). CDR3 DNA: TGTGCCAGCAGCGCGGCGGGGGGGTCGTCTGCAAGGGAGACCCAGTACTTC. It codes for CASSAAGGSSARETQYF.